Below, one T cell receptor beta chain is given with its context. Following a re-call of the 5' RACE reads, TCRdb has one entry per CDR3 protein and lacks DNA. This sample lists some 440,000 distinct CDR3 sequences; its ten largest clones have 1.4%. The germline V gene encodes CDR1 SGHDT and CDR2 YYEEEE. The CDR3 loop spans 14 amino acids. This sample was taken from a study of T cells expressing NK-cell markers. Sequencing input: blood T cells: a sorted CD56 or NKG2C T cell subset, CD4+ or CD8+ T cells, or bulk PBMC T cells (not recorded which). The V and J genes are TRBV5-6 and TRBJ1-6. The receptor was isolated from a woman between 50 and 59 years old in good health. CDR3: CASSSGRNNSPLHF.